This T cell receptor (beta chain) was observed in a study of T cell responses to AZD1222 COVID-19 vaccine. Study-wide findings and caveats: Only 5 or 6 AZD1222 recipients were seropositive at baseline.

This clone was detected once. What it binds is not known. Assay used: immunoSEQ multiplex PCR; TCRdb lists only in-frame clones, some missing. The sample shows more than 150,000 clones, roughly 91% of them seen only once. CDR3 length: 15 residues. The germline V gene has CDR1 SGHAT and CDR2 FQNNGV. V gave up 6 bases and J gave up 3 bases; unmatched junction bases: 5. V and J are TRBV11-2 and TRBJ2-7; TRBD2 matches 13 bases. This TCR came from an adult who received the AZD1222 COVID-19 vaccine. The material sequenced was peripheral blood, taken 28 days after the second AZD1222 dose. The CDR3 is CASSPRTSGGYEQYF. Written as DNA, the CDR3 is TGTGCCAGCAGTCCTAGGACTAGCGGGGGCTACGAGCAGTACTTC.